One and the same sample provided the 4 T cell receptor beta chains below, sequenced in a study of blood T cell repertoires in COVID-19. Using immunoSEQ multiplex PCR, the repertoire was profiled, and TCRdb retains in-frame clones only, with some absent. The sample consists of 85,000 to 120,000 clones, about four fifths of them appearing once. Sequencing used peripheral blood. All receptors come from a human donor in a cohort sampled during active COVID-19.

This clone appeared a single time. J is TRBJ2-3 and V is TRBV6-1, with TRBD2 identical over 10 bases. V gave up 2 bases and J gave up 3 bases; unmatched junction bases: 5. The CDR3 runs 16 residues. Germline V lookup: CDR1 MNHNS, CDR2 SASEGT. CDR3 sequence: CASSELKRGGTDTQYF. The CDR3 DNA is TGTGCCAGCAGTGAACTTAAGCGGGGGGGTACAGATACGCAGTATTTT.

V gene TRBV7-3 combines with J gene TRBJ2-5; TRBD1 matches at 7 bases. CDR1 SGHTA and CDR2 FQGTGA come from the germline V gene. Germline trimming cut 4 bases from V and 5 bases from J; bases unmatched to any gene: 7. There are 14 residues in the CDR3. This chain's CDR3 is CASSSTGSRETQYF. CDR3 nucleotides: TGTGCCAGCAGCTCGACAGGGTCGAGGGAGACCCAGTACTTC.

The V and J genes are TRBV7-2 and TRBJ1-6, with D possibly matching TRBD1 (5 bases). The germline V gene encodes CDR1 SGHTA and CDR2 FQGNSA. The CDR3 has 14 amino acids. V gave up 6 bases and J gave up 7 bases, with 13 bases separating them. The CDR3 DNA sequence: TGTGCCAGCAGGACGGGGGGTGCAAATTCACCCCTCCACTTT. It translates to CASRTGGANSPLHF.

This chain joins TRBV25-1 and TRBJ1-3, with D possibly being TRBD1 (6 bases). The V end lost 6 bases, the J end lost 0 bases, and 9 bases lay between the germline ends. Germline CDR1 MGHDK, CDR2 SYGVNS. The CDR3 contains 14 residues. The CDR3 sequence is CASSDRRSGNTIYF. Written as DNA, the CDR3 is TGTGCCAGCAGCGACAGGCGCTCTGGAAACACCATATATTTT.